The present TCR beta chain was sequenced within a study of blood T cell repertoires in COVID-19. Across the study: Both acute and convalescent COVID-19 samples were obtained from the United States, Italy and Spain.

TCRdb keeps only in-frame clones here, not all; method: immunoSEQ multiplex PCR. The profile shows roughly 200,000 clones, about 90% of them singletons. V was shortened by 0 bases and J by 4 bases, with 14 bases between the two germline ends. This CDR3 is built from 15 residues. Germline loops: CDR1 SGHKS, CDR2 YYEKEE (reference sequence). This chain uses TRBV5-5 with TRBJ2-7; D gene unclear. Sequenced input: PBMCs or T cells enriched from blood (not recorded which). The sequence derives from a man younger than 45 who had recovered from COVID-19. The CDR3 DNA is TGTGCCAGCAGCTTGGGTGGCAGATCCTTATACGAGCAGTACTTC. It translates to CASSLGGRSLYEQYF.